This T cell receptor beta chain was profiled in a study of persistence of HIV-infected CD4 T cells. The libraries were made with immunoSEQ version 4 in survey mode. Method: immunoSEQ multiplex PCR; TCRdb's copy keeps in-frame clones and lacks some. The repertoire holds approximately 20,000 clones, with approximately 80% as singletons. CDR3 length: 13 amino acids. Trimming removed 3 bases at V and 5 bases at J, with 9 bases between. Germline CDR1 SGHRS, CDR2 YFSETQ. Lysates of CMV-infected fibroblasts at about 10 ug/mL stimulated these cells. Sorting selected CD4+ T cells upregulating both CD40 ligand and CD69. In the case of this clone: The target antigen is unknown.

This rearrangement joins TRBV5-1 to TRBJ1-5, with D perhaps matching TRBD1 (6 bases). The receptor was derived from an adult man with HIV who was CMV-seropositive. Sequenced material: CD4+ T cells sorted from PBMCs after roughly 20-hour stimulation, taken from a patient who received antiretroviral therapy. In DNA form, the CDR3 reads TGCGCCAGCAGCTCAGGGGTCGATCAGCCCCAGCATTTT. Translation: CASSSGVDQPQHF.